This TCR beta chain originates from a study of blood T cell repertoires in COVID-19. In the original processing: Amplification from reference gene primers served as the basis for estimated nucleated cell counts. Profiled with immunoSEQ multiplex PCR; TCRdb holds only in-frame clones, not every one. V, J and clone size are those of that table, while D and trimming were read from the DNA. Of 350,000 or so clones detected, around 80% appear once; the ten largest clones hold 2.5% to 3%. The CDR3 contains 13 residues. Germline CDR1 is MNHEY and CDR2 is SVGEGT. With 6 bases removed from V and 2 bases from J, the gap between germline ends came to 7 bases.

The sequencing input was peripheral blood. This receptor was taken from a man aged 25 to 40 with active or convalescent COVID-19. The chain joins TRBV6-2 or TRBV6-3 to TRBJ2-2; no clear D. CDR3 region: CASSLTNTGELFF. The CDR3 DNA reads as TGTGCCAGCAGCCTCACAAACACCGGGGAGCTGTTTTTT.